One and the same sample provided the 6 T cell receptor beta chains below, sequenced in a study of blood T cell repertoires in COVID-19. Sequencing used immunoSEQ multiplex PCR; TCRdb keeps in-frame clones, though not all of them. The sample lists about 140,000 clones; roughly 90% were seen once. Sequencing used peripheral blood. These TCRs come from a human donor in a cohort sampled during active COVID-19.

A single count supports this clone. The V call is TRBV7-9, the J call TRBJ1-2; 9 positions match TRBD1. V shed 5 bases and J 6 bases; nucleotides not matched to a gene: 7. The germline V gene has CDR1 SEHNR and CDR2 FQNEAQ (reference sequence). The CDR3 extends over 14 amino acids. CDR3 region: CASSQTDRGNGYTF. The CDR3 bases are TGTGCCAGCAGCCAGACGGACAGGGGAAATGGCTACACCTTC.

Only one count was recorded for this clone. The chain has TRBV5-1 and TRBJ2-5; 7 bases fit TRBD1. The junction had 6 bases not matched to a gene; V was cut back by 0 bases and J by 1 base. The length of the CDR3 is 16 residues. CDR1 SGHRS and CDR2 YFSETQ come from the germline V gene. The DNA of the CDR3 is TGCGCCAGCAGCTTGGCCCCCGACAGGGCCCAAGAGACCCAGTACTTC. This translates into CASSLAPDRAQETQYF.

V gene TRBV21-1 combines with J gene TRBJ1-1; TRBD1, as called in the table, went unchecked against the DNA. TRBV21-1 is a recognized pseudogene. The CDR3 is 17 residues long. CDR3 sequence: CASSIIPGQLGDTEAFF. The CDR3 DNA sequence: TGTGCCAGCAGCATTATCCCGGGACAGTTAGGGGACACTGAAGCTTTCTTT.

In DNA, the CDR3 is TGTGCCAGCAGCGTCTCGACTAGCGGGGATAGTCTCTACTACAATGAGCAGTTCTTC. Its protein product is CASSVSTSGDSLYYNEQFF. The genes are TRBV9 and TRBJ2-1, with 11 positions matching TRBD2. This CDR3 comprises 19 residues. Germline assignment: CDR1 SGDLS and CDR2 YYNGEE. With V trimmed by 2 bases and J by 3 bases, 13 bases remained unmatched.

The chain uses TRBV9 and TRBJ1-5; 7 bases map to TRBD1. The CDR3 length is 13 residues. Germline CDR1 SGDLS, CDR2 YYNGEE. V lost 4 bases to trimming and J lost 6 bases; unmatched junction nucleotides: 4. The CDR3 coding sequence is TGTGCCAGCAGCCCACAGGGGACTCAGCCCCAGCATTTT. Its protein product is CASSPQGTQPQHF.

CDR3 in amino acids: CASSIFRNEQFF. CDR3 bases: TGTGCCAGTAGTATTTTTCGGAATGAGCAGTTCTTC. V and J are TRBV19 and TRBJ2-1; D gene ambiguous. The CDR3 extends over 12 amino acids. V shed 3 bases and J shed 7 bases, with 7 bases lying between them. Germline V gives CDR1 LNHDA, CDR2 SQIVND (reference sequence).